The entry below describes one T cell receptor beta chain. Its antigen is still unknown. Assay: immunoSEQ multiplex PCR; the TCRdb copy retains only in-frame clones and omits some. The sample holds about 130,000 clones, just over 85% seen once. The CDR3 contains 15 residues. Trimming stripped 5 bases from V and 5 bases from J, with 19 bases between. Germline V CDR1 and CDR2: SGHVS, FQNEAQ. This entry is derived from a study of T cell responses to AZD1222 COVID-19 vaccine. Study at large: Second doses were pooled across both intervals (about 4 or about 12 weeks).

Study-wide findings and caveats: At baseline, just a handful of AZD1222 recipients tested seropositive.

The chain joins TRBV7-8 to TRBJ2-7; weak D call: TRBD1 (5 bases). The specimen comprised peripheral blood, sampled on day 0 of AZD1222 vaccination. The receptor was isolated from an adult in good health. CDR3 nucleotide sequence: TGTGCCAGCAGCCTTCAGGGAACCGACCGCCACGAGCAGTACTTC. Translation gives CASSLQGTDRHEQYF.